Listed below are T cell receptor beta chains from one sample, sequenced in a study of human T cells and chemical hapten exposure. MiXCR, run by TCRdb on the RACE reads, gives a single entry per CDR3 protein. The sample records approximately 90,000 distinct CDR3 sequences, about 28% being singletons. The specimen was whole blood, collected in connection with sensitization to the hapten diphenylcyclopropenone (DPC). The source of these receptors is a man aged 35 to 55 with alopecia areata. Some clones in this sample may be carry-over from other donors' samples. Each CDR3 is given with its conserved first and last residue. D genes are given only for firm matches. Expanded clones are given a class, and other clones once, few, many or no size at all.

CDR3 DNA	CDR3 protein	D gene	V gene	clone size	J gene
TGCGCCAGCAGCTCCTTAACTAGCGGAAGCACAGATACGCAGTATTTT	CASSSLTSGSTDTQYF	TRBD2	TRBV5-1	NA	TRBJ2-3
TGTGCCAGCAGCCCGCGGAAAGATACGCAGTATTTT	CASSPRKDTQYF	NA	TRBV21-1	NA	TRBJ2-3
TGTGCCAGCAGCCCCGAAGCCAGGGCTGGGGCCAACGTCCTGACTTTC	CASSPEARAGANVLTF	NA	TRBV7-2	NA	TRBJ2-6
TGCGCCAGCAGCCAAGATTGGTCAACGAACACTGAAGCTTTCTTT	CASSQDWSTNTEAFF	NA	TRBV4-3	few	TRBJ1-1
TGTGCCAGCAGTTCCCCCGGGATTCCCCTCAAAAACATTCAGTACTTC	CASSSPGIPLKNIQYF	NA	TRBV28	NA	TRBJ2-4
TGTGCCAGCAGTTTCCGAATCCCGGCAGGGGAGGTTAACACTGAAGCTTTCTTT	CASSFRIPAGEVNTEAFF	NA	TRBV28	many	TRBJ1-1
TGCAGTGCTAGAGATAGGAAGAGGGTCGACGAGCAGTACTTC	CSARDRKRVDEQYF	NA	TRBV20-1	few	TRBJ2-7
TGCAGTGCCACTAGCGGTGAAGAGACCCAGTACTTC	CSATSGEETQYF	TRBD2	TRBV20-1	few	TRBJ2-5
TGTGCCAGCAGTTTCCGGCGGGAGGTGAGGTACGAGCAGTACTTC	CASSFRREVRYEQYF	TRBD2	TRBV12-3/TRBV12-4	NA	TRBJ2-7
TGTGCCAGCAGTTACTCGAGTGCGGGGAGCTATAATTCACCCCTCCACTTT	CASSYSSAGSYNSPLHF	NA	TRBV6-5	NA	TRBJ1-6
TGTGCCAGCAGCCCCCCGGACGGGCAAGAGACCCAGTACTTC	CASSPPDGQETQYF	NA	TRBV7-9	few	TRBJ2-5
TGTGCCAGCAGTTTAGCACTAGCGGGTGAGATGAGGCAGTTCTTC	CASSLALAGEMRQFF	TRBD2	TRBV12-3/TRBV12-4	NA	TRBJ2-1
TGTGCCAGCAGCTTGGGTTTACAGAACACTGAAGCTTTCTTT	CASSLGLQNTEAFF	NA	TRBV7-3	NA	TRBJ1-1